Reported below is one TCR beta chain. As yet, its antigen is unknown. The data belong to a study of blood T cells in healthy people across ages. Trimming at V came to 6 bases and at J to 0 bases, leaving 8 bases not matched to a gene. The CDR3 runs 15 residues. General study points: The recorded TCR beta diversity per million T cells decreased in a roughly linear manner with age. Higher diversity, along with more naive CD4+ cells, distinguished long-lived donors from aged donors. Researchers deemed the diversity estimates from one million T cells underestimates.

The second PCR ran roughly 6 to 12 cycles with a sample-barcoded 5' primer and J-beta primers. MiXCR, run by TCRdb on the 5' RACE reads, gives a single entry per CDR3 protein. The sample contains 700,000 to 900,000 distinct CDR3 sequences, more than 25% of which appear only once. The data were also submitted as part of a second study, on T cells of mothers and their children. Turning to that study: No persistent microchimeric T cell clones were detected at about 100 clones per million clonotypes sensitivity.

This rearrangement joins TRBV12-3 or TRBV12-4 to TRBJ2-7; 7 bases align to TRBD1. This TCR came from a boy aged 5-17 years in good health. The sequencing input was blood. This chain's CDR3 is CASSIGQASSYEQYF. The CDR3 DNA sequence: TGTGCCAGCAGCATCGGACAGGCTAGCTCCTACGAGCAGTACTTC.